These 11 T cell receptor beta chains were all obtained from the same sample, sequenced in a study of CD8+ T cells in alopecia areata. Once RNA had been extracted, it was reverse transcribed into cDNA to act as the sequencing template. Sequencing used immunoSEQ multiplex PCR; TCRdb keeps in-frame clones, though not all of them. The repertoire has hundreds of thousands of clones, just over 65% of them found once; the top ten carry 0.95% to 1.5%. Regarding treatment: oral pan-JAK inhibitor, 5-10 mg twice daily. Sequenced material: CD4+ T cells sorted from blood, taken at approximately week 42, from a patient treated with tofacitinib. All receptors come from a human donor with alopecia areata.

This chain joins TRBV7-9 and TRBJ1-2, with D possibly TRBD1 on 6 matching bases. Germline assignment: CDR1 SEHNR and CDR2 FQNEAQ (reference sequence). This CDR3 contains 15 residues. V gave up 3 bases and J gave up 3 bases, with 14 bases separating them. The CDR3 nucleotides read TGTGCCAGCAGCTTTAGGGGGACTCTGGACTATGGCTACACCTTC. This translates into CASSFRGTLDYGYTF.

The rearrangement uses TRBV7-7 and TRBJ2-5; TRBD2 might be the D (6 bases). This CDR3 has 15 amino acids. In germline, CDR1 is SSHAT, CDR2 FNYEAQ (reference sequence). Trimming cost V 1 base and J 3 bases, with 12 bases left between them. CDR3 protein: CASSLVGLREETQYF. For the CDR3, the DNA is TGTGCCAGCAGCTTAGTCGGACTAAGGGAAGAGACCCAGTACTTC.

The rearrangement links TRBV29-1 to TRBJ1-5; D gene unclear. CDR3 length: 15 amino acids. V was clipped by 4 bases and J by 4 bases, with 17 bases between them. Germline loops: CDR1 SQVTM, CDR2 ANQGSEA. The CDR3 is CSVVGSRPPNQPQHF. Here the CDR3 DNA reads TGCAGCGTTGTGGGGAGCAGACCCCCAAATCAGCCCCAGCATTTT.

V is TRBV5-6 and J is TRBJ2-7; no clear D. Germline values: CDR1 SGHDT, CDR2 YYEEEE. The CDR3 covers 13 residues. Trimming cost V 3 bases and J 3 bases, with 10 bases left between them. The CDR3 loop is CASSWMGRYEQYF. CDR3 nucleotide sequence: TGTGCCAGCAGCTGGATGGGTCGCTACGAGCAGTACTTC.

The chain employs TRBV2 and TRBJ1-5, with D possibly matching TRBD1 (5 bases). The CDR3 sequence is 12 residues long. Per the germline V gene, CDR1 is SNHLY and CDR2 is FYNNEI. V shed 4 bases and J shed 7 bases, with 8 bases lying between them. This CDR3 is CASSVGDQPQHF. In nucleotides, the CDR3 is TGTGCCAGCAGTGTCGGGGACCAGCCCCAGCATTTT.

This chain joins TRBV30 and TRBJ2-1; unclear D gene. This CDR3 is 12 amino acids long. Trimming pared 2 bases from V and 7 bases from J, leaving 9 bases between. Germline V CDR1 and CDR2: GTSNPN, SVGIG (reference sequence). The CDR3 spells CAWSSPLNEQFF. CDR3 coding DNA: TGTGCCTGGAGTAGCCCCCTTAATGAGCAGTTCTTC.

This chain joins TRBV5-1 and TRBJ2-7; perhaps TRBD2 as D (6 bases). Germline V gene data show CDR1 as SGHRS and CDR2 as YFSETQ. The CDR3 length is 18 residues. Trimming stripped 3 bases from V and 2 bases from J, with 24 bases between. This CDR3 is CASSSYGPGDSRTYEQYF. DNA for the CDR3: TGCGCCAGCAGCTCATATGGGCCGGGGGACTCAAGAACCTACGAGCAGTACTTC.

In DNA, the CDR3 is TGTGCCAGCAGTTTATTAGGCAATCAGCCCCAGCATTTT. Translated, it gives CASSLLGNQPQHF. The rearrangement joins TRBV28 to TRBJ1-5; D is uncertain. V shed 1 base and J shed 2 bases, with 3 bases lying between them. There are 13 residues in the CDR3. The germline gives CDR1 MDHEN, CDR2 SYDVKM.

This clone was counted ten times or more. The rearrangement links TRBV7-2 to TRBJ2-3; a possible D gene is TRBD2 (6 bases). In germline, CDR1 is SGHTA, CDR2 FQGNSA. V was clipped by 5 bases and J by 1 base, with 16 bases between them. The CDR3 runs to 16 residues. The CDR3 sequence: CASSRNPGLGTDTQYF. The DNA of the CDR3 is TGTGCCAGCAGCCGCAACCCGGGACTCGGCACAGATACGCAGTATTTT.

This clone has just one count. The V and J genes are TRBV19 and TRBJ1-5, with D perhaps matching TRBD1 (6 bases). V lost 6 bases to trimming and J lost 4 bases, with 7 bases between them. The CDR3 contains 12 residues. Germline V CDR1 and CDR2: LNHDA, SQIVND (reference sequence). Here the CDR3 reads CASRQGNQPQHF. Here the CDR3 DNA reads TGTGCCAGTAGACAGGGAAATCAGCCCCAGCATTTT.

In this sample, this clone turned up a few times. The chain couples TRBV5-1 to TRBJ2-3; D is tentatively TRBD1 or TRBD2 (5 bases each). This CDR3 has 14 amino acids. In germline, CDR1 is SGHRS, CDR2 YFSETQ. V was cut by 2 bases and J by 5 bases, with 12 bases left in between. The CDR3 spells CASSFLWGRDTQYF. The CDR3 nucleotides are TGCGCCAGCAGCTTCCTTTGGGGGAGAGATACGCAGTATTTT.